The sequence of this TCR beta chain was determined in a study of OX40 agonist ivuxolimab in advanced cancers. Blood samples were obtained at baseline, cycle 4 day 1, and cycle 7 day 1. Whole-study results and caveats: Nonresponders included some who also had low normalized T-cell clonal expansion. Compared with CD4+, CD8+ T cells on average had more expanded clones.

With V trimmed by 5 bases and J by 6 bases, 8 bases remained unmatched. The CDR3 spans 15 residues. Germline V CDR1 and CDR2: SGHTA, FQGNSA. Comments on this clone: The antigen is undetermined.

Assay: immunoSEQ multiplex PCR; the TCRdb copy retains only in-frame clones and omits some. The table lists 70,000 or so clones, 80% to 90% of them singletons. The specimen was CD4+ or CD8+ T cells sorted from blood, collected in a trial of the OX40 agonist ivuxolimab. The genes are TRBV7-2 and TRBJ2-1; 9 bases match TRBD2. The sequence was collected from an adult with an advanced solid tumor such as melanoma, head and neck, liver or kidney cancer. The chain's CDR3 is CASSPASGGRNEQFF. The CDR3, as DNA: TGTGCCAGCAGCCCGGCCAGCGGGGGGCGCAATGAGCAGTTCTTC.